This TCR beta chain derives from a study of T cells in Graves' hyperthyroidism and ophthalmopathy. Study-level findings and limits: The model predicted ophthalmopathy a median roughly six months before onset.

About this clonotype itself: Its cognate antigen is unknown.

No progression to ophthalmopathy during 18 months of follow-up defined stable disease. Patients between 18 and 65 years old had hyperthyroidism, newly diagnosed and lasting under 2 months. Together with thyroid ultrasound, orbital computed tomography, serum thyroxine and TRAb, clinical symptoms were used for diagnoses. The CDR3 totals 22 residues. With 5 bases clipped from V and 2 bases from J, the junction kept 24 bases outside the gene matches. Germline assignment: CDR1 SGHNT and CDR2 YENEEA. RNA transcripts gave rise to amplified TCR beta CDR3 regions. A first-round RT-PCR of the TCR CDR3 used the HTBI primer set. Each CDR3 protein is one row after TCRdb ran MiXCR on the multiplex PCR reads. Of fewer than 400,000 distinct CDR3 sequences in the sample, 20% to 25% are singletons; the top ten hold 73%.

The source of this sequence is a man aged 45 to 65 with Graves' hyperthyroidism. J is TRBJ2-3 and V is TRBV11-3; TRBD2 aligns across 11 bases. Sequencing used blood. The CDR3 region is CASSPAWAKIPGLAENTDTQYF. Written as DNA, the CDR3 is TGTGCCAGCAGCCCCGCTTGGGCAAAAATCCCGGGACTAGCGGAGAACACAGATACGCAGTATTTT.